This TCR beta chain derives from a study of identical twins. Unique molecular identifiers were present on the cDNA, and a universal primer site came from template switching. TCRdb reprocessed the 5' RACE reads via MiXCR and lists one record per CDR3 protein. This sample has some 730,000 distinct CDR3 sequences, with 15% to 20% found just once. Trimming left V 2 bases short and J 2 bases short, with 6 bases between. Germline lookup yields CDR1 SSHAT and CDR2 FNYEAQ (reference sequence). The CDR3 consists of 13 residues. This clonotype was seen at least ten times. A further study also used this sample, focusing on T cells expressing NK-cell markers. That report adds: In about six donors, dominant CD3+CD56+NKG2C+ clones formed about 1.0-7.5% of CD8+ cells.

The sequenced sample was PBMCs. The clonotype was recovered from a woman aged 18 to 35 in good health. The chain recombines TRBV7-7 with TRBJ2-5; possible D gene TRBD1, 5 bases. CDR3: CASSLRQQETQYF. The CDR3 nucleotides are TGTGCCAGCAGCTTACGACAGCAAGAGACCCAGTACTTC. Looking up the rest from reference TRBV7-7 and TRBJ2-5 gives the full variable domain: GAGVSQSPRYKVTKRGQDVTLRCDPISSHATLYWYQQALGQGPEFLTYFNYEAQPDKSGLPSDRFSAERPEGSISTLTIQRTEQRDSAMYRCASSLRQQETQYFGPGTRLLVL.